This is a list of T cell receptor beta chains from one sample in a study of T cell responses to AZD1222 COVID-19 vaccine. TCRdb's copy holds only in-frame clones and misses some; the assay was immunoSEQ multiplex PCR. Counted here are some 91,000 clones, around 90% occurring once; the ten biggest clones make up over 9.5%. The sample in question was peripheral blood, obtained on day 0 of AZD1222 vaccination. Every receptor here comes from an adult in good health. Each CDR3 is given with its conserved first and last residue. Some rows mark clone size as missing; the rest say once, few, many or name a class of expanded clone.

v_call	j_call	clone_size	cdr3_aa
TRBV7-9	TRBJ1-3	once	CASSPVGSGNTIYF
TRBV6-5	TRBJ2-2	.	CASRTGTVGELFF
TRBV11-2	TRBJ2-7	.	CASSTRPDFYEQYF
TRBV3-1/TRBV3-2	TRBJ1-1	few	CASSQGELEAFF
TRBV5-8	TRBJ1-1	once	CASSLVGPMNTEAFF
TRBV2	TRBJ1-4	.	CASRDAAGGNEKLFF
TRBV5-4	TRBJ2-7	.	CASSPGGTSGSYEQYF
TRBV7-9	TRBJ2-3	.	CASSLVTSGGVVPTDTQYF
TRBV10-2	TRBJ2-7	.	CASGRLEQYF
TRBV5-1	TRBJ2-1	.	CASSPTGWGNEQFF
TRBV5-1	TRBJ2-7	.	CASSMEAGLAGIGKYEQYF
TRBV5-5	TRBJ1-5	.	CASSLGGTANQPQHF
TRBV2	TRBJ1-2	few	CASSEGVRSIGYTF
TRBV28	TRBJ2-1	.	CASRSYNEQFF
TRBV3-1/TRBV3-2	TRBJ1-6	.	CASSPPWTDNSPLHF
TRBV10-3	TRBJ1-5	.	CAISDYILSPVNQPQHF
TRBV7-2	TRBJ1-6	few	CASSLSTGQNSPLHF
TRBV9	TRBJ2-3	.	CASAGLEDTQYF
TRBV3-1/TRBV3-2	TRBJ1-6	.	CASSLSQGAGNSPLHF
TRBV19	TRBJ2-2	.	CATPKNPLQSNTGELFF
TRBV13	TRBJ1-1	.	CASSPQGLNTEAFF
TRBV6-5	TRBJ2-6	.	CASSPGEMVPRAF
TRBV6-1	TRBJ1-5	.	CASSELEPTQHF
TRBV2	TRBJ1-3	.	CASRDGRFSGNTIYF
TRBV6-1	TRBJ2-2	.	CASSELDRATGELFF
TRBV5-1	TRBJ1-2	.	CASSEGTAVFGYTF
TRBV5-1	TRBJ2-3	.	CASRLAGGMGDTQYF
TRBV29-1	TRBJ2-7	.	CSVQGAGNEQYF
TRBV30	TRBJ1-2	once	CAWRRAGYGYTF
TRBV6-5	TRBJ1-6	.	CASGVSSSYNSPLHF
TRBV18	TRBJ1-1	.	CASSPVGTEAFF
TRBV3-1/TRBV3-2	TRBJ2-5	.	CASSQDSVGPQETQYF
TRBV5-6	TRBJ2-7	.	CASSLDIGSEQYF
TRBV28	TRBJ1-5	once	CASSTARGYSNQPQHF
TRBV3-1/TRBV3-2	TRBJ2-7	.	CASSQAGGQYF
TRBV7-8	TRBJ1-2	.	CASSSGGHGYTF
TRBV4-3	TRBJ2-2	.	CASSQDKSWGSSGELFF
TRBV9	TRBJ1-2	.	CASSVAEWVPDHGYTF
TRBV5-4	TRBJ2-1	.	CASSLGENEQFF
TRBV20-1	TRBJ2-7	few	CSASTGTASYEQYF
TRBV28	TRBJ1-2	.	CASTPDRAASYTF
TRBV6-1	TRBJ1-4	.	CASSEYWTGRGRANEKLFF
TRBV6-1	TRBJ1-6	few	CASSEADRNSPLHF
TRBV14	TRBJ1-1	.	CASSPAGINTEAFF
TRBV6-1	TRBJ2-1	.	CASSVGVGEAYNEQFF
TRBV7-9	TRBJ1-5	.	CASSPQGQGHQPQHF
TRBV7-3	TRBJ2-1	.	CASSLLGGEQFF
TRBV5-1	TRBJ2-2	.	CASSLTGTSVAGELFF
TRBV7-2	TRBJ2-2	.	CASSLGPSGNTGELFF